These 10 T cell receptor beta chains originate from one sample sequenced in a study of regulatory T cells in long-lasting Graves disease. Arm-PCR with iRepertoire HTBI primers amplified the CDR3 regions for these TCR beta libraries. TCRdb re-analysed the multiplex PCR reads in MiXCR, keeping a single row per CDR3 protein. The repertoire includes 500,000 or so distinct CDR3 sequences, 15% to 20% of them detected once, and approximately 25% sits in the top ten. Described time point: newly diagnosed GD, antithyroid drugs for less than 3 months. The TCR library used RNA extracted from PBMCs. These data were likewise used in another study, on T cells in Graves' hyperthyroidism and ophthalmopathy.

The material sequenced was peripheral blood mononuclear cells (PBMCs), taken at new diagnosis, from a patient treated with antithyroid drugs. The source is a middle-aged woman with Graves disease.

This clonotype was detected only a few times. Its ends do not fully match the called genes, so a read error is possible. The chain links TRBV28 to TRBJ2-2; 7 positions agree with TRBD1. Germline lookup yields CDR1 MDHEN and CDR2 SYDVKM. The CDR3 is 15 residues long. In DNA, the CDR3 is TGTGCCAGCACTTTAGGGGGCGTGAACACCGGGGAGCTGTTTTTT. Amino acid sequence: CASTLGGVNTGELFF. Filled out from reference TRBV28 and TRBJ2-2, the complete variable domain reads DVKVTQSSRYLVKRTGEKVFLECVQDMDHENMFWYRQDPGLGLRLIYFSYDVKMKEKGDIPEGYSVSREKKERFSLILESASTNQTSMYLCASTLGGVNTGELFFGEGSRLTVL.

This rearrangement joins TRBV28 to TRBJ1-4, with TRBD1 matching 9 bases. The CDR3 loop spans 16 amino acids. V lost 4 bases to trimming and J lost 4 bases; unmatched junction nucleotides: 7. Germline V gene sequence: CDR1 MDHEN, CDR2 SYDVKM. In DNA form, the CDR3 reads TGTGCCAGCAGTTCCTCGGGGACAGGGATTAATGAAAAACTGTTTTTT. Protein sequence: CASSSSGTGINEKLFF.

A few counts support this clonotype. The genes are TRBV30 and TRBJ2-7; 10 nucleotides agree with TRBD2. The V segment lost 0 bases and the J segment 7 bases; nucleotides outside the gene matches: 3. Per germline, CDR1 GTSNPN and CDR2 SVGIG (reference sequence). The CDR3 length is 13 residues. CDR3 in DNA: TGTGCCTGGAGTGTACTACTAGCGGGAGAGCAGTACTTC. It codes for CAWSVLLAGEQYF.

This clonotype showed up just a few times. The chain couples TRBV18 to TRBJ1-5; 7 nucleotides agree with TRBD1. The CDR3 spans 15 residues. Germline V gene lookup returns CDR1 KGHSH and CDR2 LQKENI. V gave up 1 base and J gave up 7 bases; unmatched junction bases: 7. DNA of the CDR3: TGTGCCAGCTCACCACGGACAGGAGGTAGCCAGCCCCAGCATTTT. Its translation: CASSPRTGGSQPQHF.

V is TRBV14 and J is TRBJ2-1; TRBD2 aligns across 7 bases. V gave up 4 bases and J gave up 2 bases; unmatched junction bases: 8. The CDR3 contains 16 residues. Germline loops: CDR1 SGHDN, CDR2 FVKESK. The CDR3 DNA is TGTGCCAGCAGCCCCTGGGGAGGGGCGGCCTACAATGAGCAGTTCTTC. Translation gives CASSPWGGAAYNEQFF.

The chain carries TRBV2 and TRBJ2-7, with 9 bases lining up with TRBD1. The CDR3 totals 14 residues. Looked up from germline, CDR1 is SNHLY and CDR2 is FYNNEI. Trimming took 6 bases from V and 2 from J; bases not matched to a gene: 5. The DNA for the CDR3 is TGTGCCAGCAGACTTACAGGGGGCCCCTACGAGCAGTACTTC. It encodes CASRLTGGPYEQYF.

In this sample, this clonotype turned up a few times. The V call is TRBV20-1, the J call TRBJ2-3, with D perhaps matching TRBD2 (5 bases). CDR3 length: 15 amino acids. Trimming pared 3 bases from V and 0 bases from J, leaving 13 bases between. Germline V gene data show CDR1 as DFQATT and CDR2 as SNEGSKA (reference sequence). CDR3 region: CSASRSAGSTDTQYF. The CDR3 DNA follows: TGCAGTGCTAGTCGGTCGGCGGGCAGCACAGATACGCAGTATTTT.

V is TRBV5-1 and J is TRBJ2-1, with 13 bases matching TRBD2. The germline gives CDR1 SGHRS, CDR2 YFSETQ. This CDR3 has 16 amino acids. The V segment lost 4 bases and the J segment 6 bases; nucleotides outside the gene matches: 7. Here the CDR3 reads CASSALLAGGPNEQFF. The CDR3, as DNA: TGCGCCAGCAGCGCCTTACTAGCGGGGGGGCCCAATGAGCAGTTCTTC.

CDR3 sequence reads: CASSIASGGWFEQFF. The CDR3 nucleotides read TGTGCCAGCAGCATCGCTAGCGGGGGGTGGTTTGAGCAGTTCTTC. The rearrangement links TRBV13 to TRBJ2-1; 11 bases map to TRBD2. CDR1 PRHDT and CDR2 FYEKMQ come from the germline V gene (reference sequence). J gave up 9 bases and V 5 bases, and 9 bases lay outside the gene matches. The CDR3 totals 15 residues.

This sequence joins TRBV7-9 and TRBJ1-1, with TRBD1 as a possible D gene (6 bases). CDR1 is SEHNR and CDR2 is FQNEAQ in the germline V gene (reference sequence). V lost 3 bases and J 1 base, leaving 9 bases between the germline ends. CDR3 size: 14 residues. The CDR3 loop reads CASSFRQANTEAFF. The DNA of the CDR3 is TGTGCCAGCAGCTTCCGACAGGCGAACACTGAAGCTTTCTTT.